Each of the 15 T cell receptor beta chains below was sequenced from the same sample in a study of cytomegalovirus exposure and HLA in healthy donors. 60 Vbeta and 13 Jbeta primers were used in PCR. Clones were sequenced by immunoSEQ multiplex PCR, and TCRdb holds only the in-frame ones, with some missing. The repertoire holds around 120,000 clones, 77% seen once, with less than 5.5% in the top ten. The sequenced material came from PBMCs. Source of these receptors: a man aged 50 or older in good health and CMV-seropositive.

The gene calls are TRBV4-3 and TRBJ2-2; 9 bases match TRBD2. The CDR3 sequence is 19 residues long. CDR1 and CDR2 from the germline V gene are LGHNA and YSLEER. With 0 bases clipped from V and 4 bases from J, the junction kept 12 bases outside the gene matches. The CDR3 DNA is TGCGCCAGCAGCCAAGATTATCTGGCGGGAGGGCCAAGCACCGGGGAGCTGTTTTTT. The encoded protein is CASSQDYLAGGPSTGELFF.

DNA of the CDR3: TGTGCCAGCTCTCGTCTGGAGGGGGGGCTGGATGAGCAGTTCTTC. Residues: CASSRLEGGLDEQFF. The chain joins TRBV25-1 to TRBJ2-1; possibly TRBD2 for D (7 bases). This CDR3 contains 15 residues. From germline, CDR1 is MGHDK and CDR2 SYGVNS. Trimming pared 8 bases from V and 8 bases from J, leaving 22 bases between.

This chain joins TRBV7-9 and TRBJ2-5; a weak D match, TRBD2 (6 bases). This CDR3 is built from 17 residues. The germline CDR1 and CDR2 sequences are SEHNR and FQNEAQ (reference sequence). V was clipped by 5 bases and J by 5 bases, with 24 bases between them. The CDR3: CASSPGLLSGVGETQYF. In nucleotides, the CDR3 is TGTGCCAGCAGCCCCGGGTTATTGTCGGGAGTAGGCGAGACCCAGTACTTC.

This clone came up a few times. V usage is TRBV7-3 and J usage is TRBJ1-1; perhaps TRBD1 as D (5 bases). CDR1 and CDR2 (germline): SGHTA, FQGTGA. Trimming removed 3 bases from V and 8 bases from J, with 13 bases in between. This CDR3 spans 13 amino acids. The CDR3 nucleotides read TGTGCCAGCAGCTTCGGAGGGGAAACGGAAGCTTTCTTT. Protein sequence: CASSFGGETEAFF.

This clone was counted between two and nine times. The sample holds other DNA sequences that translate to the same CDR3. CDR3 in DNA: TGTGCCAGCAGTCGGGACAATCAGCCCCAGCATTTT. Translating it yields CASSRDNQPQHF. The rearrangement uses TRBV7-9 and TRBJ1-5; no reliable D call. CDR3 length: 12 residues. The germline CDR1 and CDR2 sequences are SEHNR and FQNEAQ (reference sequence). Trimming left V 6 bases short and J 3 bases short, with 6 bases between.

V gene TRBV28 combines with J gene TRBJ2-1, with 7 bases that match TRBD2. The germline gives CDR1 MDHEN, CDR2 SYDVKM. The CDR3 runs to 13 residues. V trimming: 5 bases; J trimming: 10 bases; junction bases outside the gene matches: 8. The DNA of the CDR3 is TGTGCCAGCAGTCCGGGCGGGAGAGACGAGCAGTTCTTC. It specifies CASSPGGRDEQFF.

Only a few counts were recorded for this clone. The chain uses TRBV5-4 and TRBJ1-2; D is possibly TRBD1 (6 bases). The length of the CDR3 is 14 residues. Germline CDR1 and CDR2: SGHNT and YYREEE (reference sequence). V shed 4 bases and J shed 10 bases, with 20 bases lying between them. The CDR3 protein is CASSKGGGAEDYTF. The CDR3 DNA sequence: TGTGCCAGCAGCAAAGGCGGGGGGGCGGAGGACTACACCTTC.

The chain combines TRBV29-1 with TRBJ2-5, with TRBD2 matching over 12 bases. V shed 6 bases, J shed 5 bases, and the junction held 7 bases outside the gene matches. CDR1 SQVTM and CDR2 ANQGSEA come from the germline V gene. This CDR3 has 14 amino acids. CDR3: CSVTSGGKVETQYF. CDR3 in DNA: TGCAGCGTGACTAGCGGGGGAAAAGTCGAGACCCAGTACTTC.

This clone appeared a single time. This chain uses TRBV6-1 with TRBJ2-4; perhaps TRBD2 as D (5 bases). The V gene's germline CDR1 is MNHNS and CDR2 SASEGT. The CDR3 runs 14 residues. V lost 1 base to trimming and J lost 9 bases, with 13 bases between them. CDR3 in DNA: TGTGCCAGCAGTGAAGTTCGGGATTACGGCATTCAGTACTTC. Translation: CASSEVRDYGIQYF.

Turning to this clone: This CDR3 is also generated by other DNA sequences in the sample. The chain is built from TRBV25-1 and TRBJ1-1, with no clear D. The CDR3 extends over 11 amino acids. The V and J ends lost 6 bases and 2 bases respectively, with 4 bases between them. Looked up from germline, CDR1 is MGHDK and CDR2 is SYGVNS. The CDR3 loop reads CASSRNTEAFF. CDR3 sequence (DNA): TGTGCCAGCAGCAGAAACACTGAAGCTTTCTTT.

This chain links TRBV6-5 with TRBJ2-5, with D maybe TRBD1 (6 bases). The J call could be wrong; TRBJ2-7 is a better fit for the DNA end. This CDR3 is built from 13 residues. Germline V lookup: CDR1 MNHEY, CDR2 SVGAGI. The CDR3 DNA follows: TGTGCCAGCAGTCAAGGGACAAACTACGAGCAGTACTTC. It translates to CASSQGTNYEQYF.

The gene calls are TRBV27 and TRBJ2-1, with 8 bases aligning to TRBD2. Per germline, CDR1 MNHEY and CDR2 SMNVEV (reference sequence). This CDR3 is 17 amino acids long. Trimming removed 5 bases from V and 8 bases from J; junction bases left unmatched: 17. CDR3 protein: CASSTTSAKPVVDEQFF. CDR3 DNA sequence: TGTGCCAGCAGTACGACTAGCGCGAAACCGGTGGTCGATGAGCAGTTCTTC.

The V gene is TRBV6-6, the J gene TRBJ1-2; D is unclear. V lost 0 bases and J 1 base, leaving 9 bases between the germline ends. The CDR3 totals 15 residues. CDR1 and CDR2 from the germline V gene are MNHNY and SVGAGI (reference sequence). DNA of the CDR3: TGTGCCAGCAGTTACTCCCCGACTGATAACTATGGCTACACCTTC. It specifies CASSYSPTDNYGYTF.

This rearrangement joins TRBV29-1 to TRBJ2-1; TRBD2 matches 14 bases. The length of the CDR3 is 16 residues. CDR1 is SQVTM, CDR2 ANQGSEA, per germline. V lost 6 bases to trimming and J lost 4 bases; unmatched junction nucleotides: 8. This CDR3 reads CSVQPRLAGGYNEQFF. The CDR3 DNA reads TGCAGCGTCCAACCGCGACTAGCGGGGGGGTACAATGAGCAGTTCTTC.

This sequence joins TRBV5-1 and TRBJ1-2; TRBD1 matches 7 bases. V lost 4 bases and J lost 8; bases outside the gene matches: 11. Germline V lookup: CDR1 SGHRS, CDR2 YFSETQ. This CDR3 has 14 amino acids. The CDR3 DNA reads TGCGCCAGCAGCCCCGGGACAGAAACTGGAGGCTACACCTTC. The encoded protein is CASSPGTETGGYTF.